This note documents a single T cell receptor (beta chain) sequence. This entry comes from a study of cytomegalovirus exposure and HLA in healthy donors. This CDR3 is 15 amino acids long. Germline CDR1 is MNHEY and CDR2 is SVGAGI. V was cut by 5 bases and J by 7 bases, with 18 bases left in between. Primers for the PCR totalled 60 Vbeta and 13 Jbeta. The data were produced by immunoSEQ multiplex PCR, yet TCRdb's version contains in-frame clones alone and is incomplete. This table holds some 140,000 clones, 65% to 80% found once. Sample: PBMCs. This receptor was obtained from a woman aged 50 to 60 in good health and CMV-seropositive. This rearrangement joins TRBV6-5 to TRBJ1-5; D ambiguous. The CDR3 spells CASSIIGRPGQPQHF. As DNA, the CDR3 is TGTGCCAGCAGTATTATCGGCCGGCCGGGACAGCCCCAGCATTTT.